This passage covers 16 T cell receptor beta chains from one sample sequenced in a study of shared clonotypes between healthy human individuals. Generated by immunoSEQ multiplex PCR, the TCRdb table keeps only in-frame clones and is missing some. The table records 950,000 to 1,100,000 clones, about 75% of them present only once. Sequences were obtained from memory CD4+ T cells sorted from blood. Stated subset: CD45RA-negative fraction. These receptors all stem from a young man in good health.

The CDR3 sequence is CAWGPGTTLAKNIQYF. In DNA, the CDR3 is TGTGCCTGGGGTCCCGGGACTACTTTAGCCAAAAACATTCAGTACTTC. The chain employs TRBV30 and TRBJ2-4; 7 bases fit TRBD2. Germline loops: CDR1 GTSNPN, CDR2 SVGIG (reference sequence). This CDR3 region has 16 residues. The ends lost 5 bases at V and 0 bases at J; junction bases unmatched: 10.

This chain connects TRBV5-1 to TRBJ2-2, with a weak D call TRBD1 (5 bases). The CDR3 sequence is 14 residues long. The V end lost 4 bases, the J end lost 6 bases, and 13 bases lay between the germline ends. Germline V CDR1 and CDR2: SGHRS, YFSETQ. The CDR3 nucleotides are TGCGCCAGCAGCCCCCAACAGGTACCCGGGGAGCTGTTTTTT. This codes for CASSPQQVPGELFF.

This chain joins TRBV15 and TRBJ1-5, with D unclear. This CDR3 is 14 amino acids long. Between the trimmed V and J ends, which lost 0 bases and 9 bases, there was a span of 12 bases. Germline CDR1 reads LNHNV; CDR2 reads YYDKDF (reference sequence). In DNA form, the CDR3 reads TGTGCCACCAGCAGAGAAGTTTCATTAGGGCCCCAGCATTTT. It translates to CATSREVSLGPQHF.

This chain uses TRBV29-1 with TRBJ2-2; TRBD1 is a possible D gene (5 bases). The germline CDR1 and CDR2 sequences are SQVTM and ANQGSEA. V was pared by 7 bases and J by 0 bases, with 12 bases between. This CDR3 has 14 amino acids. CDR3 in amino acids: CSASGPPNTGELFF. CDR3 bases: TGCAGCGCCTCAGGGCCCCCGAACACCGGGGAGCTGTTTTTT.

The CDR3 is CASRQGGGAGNSPLHF. CDR3 sequence (DNA): TGTGCCAGCAGACAAGGGGGTGGGGCAGGCAATTCACCCCTCCACTTT. The chain links TRBV28 to TRBJ1-6; weak D call: TRBD1 (6 bases). V lost 6 bases to trimming and J lost 7 bases, with 19 bases between them. This CDR3 has 16 residues. The germline CDR1 and CDR2 sequences are MDHEN and SYDVKM.

This clone was recorded many times. The chain carries TRBV19 and TRBJ1-2; possibly TRBD1 for D (6 bases). The V end was cut by 8 bases, the J end by 4 bases, with 11 bases between. The CDR3 has 12 amino acids. Germline CDR1 and CDR2: LNHDA and SQIVND (reference sequence). The CDR3 sequence is CASGQYGYGYTF. CDR3 nucleotides: TGTGCCAGTGGACAGTACGGCTATGGCTACACCTTC.

About this clone itself: Different DNA sequences within this sample yield the same CDR3. The V call is TRBV4-1, the J call TRBJ1-1; D is uncertain. This CDR3 has 14 residues. Trimming took 0 bases from V and 0 from J, leaving 5 bases between them. Germline loops: CDR1 MGHRA, CDR2 YSYEKL. The chain's CDR3 is CASSQEPVNTEAFF. The CDR3 coding sequence is TGCGCCAGCAGCCAAGAACCAGTGAACACTGAAGCTTTCTTT.

The chain combines TRBV5-8 with TRBJ2-1, with unresolved D. From germline, CDR1 is SGHTS and CDR2 YDEGEE. V was clipped by 2 bases and J by 9 bases, with 30 bases between them. The CDR3 runs to 19 residues. The CDR3 loop is CASSFLFPVQQADTGEQFF. Written as DNA, the CDR3 is TGTGCCAGCAGCTTTCTATTCCCAGTTCAGCAGGCGGATACGGGTGAGCAGTTCTTC.

This chain connects TRBV7-2 to TRBJ2-5; 9 nucleotides agree with TRBD2. CDR3 length equals 16 residues. The germline V gene encodes CDR1 SGHTA and CDR2 FQGNSA. V shed 5 bases and J 2 bases; nucleotides not matched to a gene: 9. DNA for the CDR3: TGTGCCAGCAGCCGCGAGGGGCGGGGGGGTCAAGAGACCCAGTACTTC. It codes for CASSREGRGGQETQYF.

V usage is TRBV6-6 and J usage is TRBJ2-7; D unclear. In germline, CDR1 is MNHNY, CDR2 SVGAGI (reference sequence). The CDR3 covers 13 residues. Trimming left V 6 bases short and J 4 bases short, with 13 bases between. In DNA, the CDR3 is TGTGCCAGCAGCGAGACCCCGAAGTACGAGCAGTACTTC. Protein sequence: CASSETPKYEQYF.

J is TRBJ2-5 and V is TRBV7-9, with D uncertain. The CDR3 length is 16 residues. V was cut by 3 bases and J by 3 bases, with 17 bases left in between. Germline-derived CDR1 and CDR2 are SEHNR and FQNEAQ (reference sequence). This CDR3 is CASSLSVGLVKETQYF. DNA of the CDR3: TGTGCCAGCAGCTTGAGTGTGGGTCTAGTAAAAGAGACCCAGTACTTC. Full variable domain (rest looked up from reference TRBV7-9 and TRBJ2-5): DTGVSQNPRHKITKRGQNVTFRCDPISEHNRLYWYRQTLGQGPEFLTYFQNEAQLEKSRLLSDRFSAERPKGSFSTLEIQRTEQGDSAMYLCASSLSVGLVKETQYFGPGTRLLVL.

This clone was recorded many times. The chain links TRBV21-1 to TRBJ1-5; the D call TRBD1 from the table was never checked on the DNA. TRBV21-1 counts as a pseudogene. The CDR3 is made up of 15 amino acids. The CDR3 is CASSKERDNNQPQHF. The CDR3 nucleotides are TGTGCCAGCAGCAAAGAAAGGGACAATAATCAGCCCCAGCATTTT.

V is TRBV10-3 and J is TRBJ2-7, with TRBD1 identical over 8 bases. Trimming cost V 10 bases and J 0 bases; bases outside gene matches: 11. Germline CDR1 ENHRY, CDR2 SYGVKD. CDR3 size: 15 residues. CDR3 loop: CASRDRDRSSYEQYF. CDR3 sequence (DNA): TGTGCCAGCCGAGACCGGGACAGGTCCTCCTACGAGCAGTACTTC.

The V gene is TRBV7-9, the J gene TRBJ2-5; 9 bases agree with TRBD2. Trimming took 5 bases from V and 5 from J; bases not matched to a gene: 12. The CDR3 has 16 amino acids. Germline V gene sequence: CDR1 SEHNR, CDR2 FQNEAQ (reference sequence). CDR3: CASSPMGLAFGETQYF. CDR3 sequence (DNA): TGTGCCAGCAGCCCAATGGGACTAGCCTTTGGGGAGACCCAGTACTTC.

The chain carries TRBV19 and TRBJ2-1; TRBD1 aligns across 8 bases. The germline V gene encodes CDR1 LNHDA and CDR2 SQIVND (reference sequence). The CDR3 runs 14 residues. The J segment lost 7 bases and the V segment lost 7 bases, leaving 9 bases of the junction unmatched. CDR3 in amino acids: CASTGTGLGNEQFF. The CDR3 nucleotides are TGTGCCAGTACCGGGACAGGTCTAGGGAATGAGCAGTTCTTC.

A remark on this clone: Other DNA sequences in this sample translate to the same CDR3. The chain joins TRBV7-2 to TRBJ2-2; no definite D call. CDR3 length: 13 amino acids. Trimming shortened V by 4 bases and J by 4 bases, and 7 bases separated the two germline ends. Germline V CDR1 and CDR2: SGHTA, FQGNSA. The CDR3 sequence is CASSSQGTGELFF. In DNA form, the CDR3 reads TGTGCCAGCAGCTCCCAAGGCACCGGGGAGCTGTTTTTT.